Listed below are T cell receptor beta chains from one sample, sequenced in a study of CD8+ T cells in alopecia areata. Using immunoSEQ multiplex PCR, the repertoire was profiled, and TCRdb retains in-frame clones only, with some absent. The table records 150,000 or so clones, 40% to 60% of them present only once. This sample comprised CD8+ T cells sorted from blood, obtained at week 0. These receptors were obtained from a human donor with alopecia areata. Both conserved end residues are part of each CDR3. The D gene is left open where the match is weak. Expanded clones get a size class; other rows say once, few or many, or leave the size out.

CDR3 protein,CDR3 DNA,clone size,D gene,J gene,V gene
CASNSGGNNEQFF,TGTGCCAGCAACAGCGGGGGGAACAATGAGCAGTTCTTC,-,TRBD2,TRBJ2-1,TRBV11-2
CASSPSLTDTQYF,TGTGCCAGCAGCCCTTCGTTGACAGATACGCAGTATTTT,-,-,TRBJ2-3,TRBV6-5
CASSLTGGARDEQFF,TGTGCCAGCAGTTTAACGGGCGGGGCGAGGGATGAGCAGTTCTTC,-,-,TRBJ2-1,TRBV28
CASRGGGGEKLFF,TGTGCCAGCAGAGGAGGGGGCGGTGAAAAACTGTTTTTT,few,TRBD1,TRBJ1-4,TRBV27
CASSPRLGSSYEQYF,TGCGCCAGCAGCCCCCGACTAGGTAGCTCCTACGAGCAGTACTTC,few,-,TRBJ2-7,TRBV4-3
CAWIGGVGYGYTF,TGTGCCTGGATCGGAGGGGTGGGCTATGGCTACACCTTC,-,-,TRBJ1-2,TRBV30
CSVIRQGNYGYTF,TGCAGCGTTATACGTCAGGGGAACTATGGCTACACCTTC,-,-,TRBJ1-2,TRBV29-1
CAWSVQSYEQYF,TGTGCCTGGAGTGTACAGTCCTACGAGCAGTACTTC,-,-,TRBJ2-7,TRBV30
CSGLLQGPGTEAFF,TGCAGCGGCCTATTACAGGGGCCTGGAACTGAAGCTTTCTTT,few,TRBD1,TRBJ1-1,TRBV29-1
CATSSSSDGYTF,TGTGCCACCAGCAGCAGTTCGGATGGCTACACCTTC,-,-,TRBJ1-2,TRBV15
CASSGEDSNQPQHF,TGTGCCAGCAGTGGGGAAGATAGCAATCAGCCCCAGCATTTT,-,-,TRBJ1-5,TRBV2
CASSLGGVREQYF,TGTGCCAGCAGCTTAGGGGGAGTGAGGGAGCAGTACTTC,few,-,TRBJ2-7,TRBV7-8
CATSRDGAGNTEAFF,TGTGCCACCAGCAGAGATGGGGCAGGGAACACTGAAGCTTTCTTT,-,-,TRBJ1-1,TRBV15
CASSFATEGNQPQHF,TGTGCCAGCAGCTTTGCCACGGAGGGCAATCAGCCCCAGCATTTT,-,-,TRBJ1-5,TRBV7-8
CSVEGLARLSSRDTQYF,TGCAGCGTTGAGGGACTAGCGAGACTAAGCAGCAGGGATACGCAGTATTTT,few,TRBD2,TRBJ2-3,TRBV29-1
CASSSSGGTSYEQYF,TGTGCCAGCAGCTCCTCAGGGGGAACCTCCTACGAGCAGTACTTC,-,TRBD1,TRBJ2-7,TRBV7-8
CSVPVAGNTEAFF,TGCAGCGTGCCGGTGGCGGGTAACACTGAAGCTTTCTTT,few,-,TRBJ1-1,TRBV29-1
CAWSPSGGGADTQYF,TGTGCCTGGAGTCCCTCCGGCGGGGGGGCAGATACGCAGTATTTT,few,TRBD2,TRBJ2-3,TRBV30
CASSFTEAYEQYF,TGTGCCAGCAGCTTCACGGAAGCTTACGAGCAGTACTTC,few,-,TRBJ2-7,TRBV11-1
CASTGTPPNYNEQFF,TGTGCCAGCACCGGGACCCCTCCAAATTACAATGAGCAGTTCTTC,once,-,TRBJ2-1,TRBV5-6
CASSFSGRSSYEQYF,TGTGCCAGCAGCTTTAGCGGCAGGAGCTCCTACGAGCAGTACTTC,-,-,TRBJ2-7,TRBV11-2
CAISESGNQPQHF,TGTGCCATCAGTGAGTCTGGGAATCAGCCCCAGCATTTT,few,-,TRBJ1-5,TRBV10-3
CASSQDRYSSYEQYF,TGCGCCAGCAGCCAAGATCGGTACTCGAGCTACGAGCAGTACTTC,-,-,TRBJ2-7,TRBV4-1
CASSLGAGDKNIQYF,TGTGCCAGCAGCTTAGGAGCGGGGGACAAAAACATTCAGTACTTC,-,TRBD2,TRBJ2-4,TRBV7-2
CASSSWPRAGNSPLHF,TGTGCCAGCAGCTCGTGGCCGAGGGCAGGGAATTCACCCCTCCACTTT,-,-,TRBJ1-6,TRBV5-6
CASSDPGGAIQPQHF,TGCGCCAGCAGCGACCCCGGGGGCGCGATTCAGCCCCAGCATTTT,-,-,TRBJ1-5,TRBV23-1
CASSLSGGQVQYF,TGTGCCAGCAGTTTGTCAGGGGGACAGGTGCAGTACTTC,once,TRBD1,TRBJ2-7,TRBV27
CASSPAQGARFNEQFF,TGTGCCAGCAGCCCAGCACAGGGGGCAAGGTTCAATGAGCAGTTCTTC,many,TRBD1,TRBJ2-1,TRBV7-3
CASSSGTVGYEQYF,TGTGCCAGCAGCTCAGGGACAGTTGGCTACGAGCAGTACTTC,few,TRBD1,TRBJ2-7,TRBV7-9
CASSYSMEGTQYF,TGTGCCAGCAGTTACTCGATGGAGGGGACACAGTACTTC,-,-,TRBJ2-4,TRBV6-5
CASGPDGGRGYTF,TGTGCCAGCGGCCCGGACGGGGGCCGCGGCTACACCTTC,once,-,TRBJ1-2,TRBV25-1
CASSVGGTGVNYGYTF,TGTGCCAGCAGCGTAGGAGGGACAGGGGTTAACTATGGCTACACCTTC,-,TRBD1,TRBJ1-2,TRBV9
CASSQGGGGDEQYF,TGCGCCAGCAGCCAAGGGGGAGGGGGCGACGAGCAGTACTTC,-,-,TRBJ2-7,TRBV4-3
CASTPGGGEQYF,TGCGCCAGTACCCCGGGAGGGGGCGAGCAGTACTTC,-,TRBD2,TRBJ2-7,TRBV5-1
CAWSEGGDTEAFF,TGTGCCTGGAGTGAGGGGGGAGACACTGAAGCTTTCTTT,-,-,TRBJ1-1,TRBV30
CAWSRSRAGIGYTF,TGTGCCTGGAGCCGCTCGAGGGCAGGGATTGGGTACACCTTC,-,-,TRBJ1-2,TRBV30